This TCR beta chain is drawn from a study of cytomegalovirus exposure and HLA in healthy donors. Study-wide findings and caveats: No immune exposure information besides CMV serostatus was available. According to an earlier analysis, most TCR beta V segments yielded productive rearrangements about 87% or about 30% of the time. In a later analysis, a genetic analysis reported fewer productive-TCR N-insertions in an Asian-associated ancestry cluster than the cohort average.

Trimming stripped 1 base from V and 0 bases from J, with 10 bases between. CDR3 length: 15 amino acids. CDR1 is SGHRS, CDR2 YFSETQ, per germline. A few counts support this clone. No antigen is known for it. The study ran its PCR with 60 Vbeta and 13 Jbeta primers. The protocol was immunoSEQ multiplex PCR, while the TCRdb copy is restricted to in-frame clones and leaves out a portion. The table has 110,000 to 150,000 clones, roughly 79% seen once; the top ten hold less than 3.5%. Donors sampled were nominally healthy, though unrecorded immune exposures were likely. The chain uses TRBV5-1 and TRBJ1-1; D might be TRBD1 (5 bases). This TCR came from a male donor in good health and CMV-seronegative. Sequenced material: PBMCs. The CDR3 loop reads CASSLTAGLNTEAFF. CDR3 nucleotide sequence: TGCGCCAGCAGCTTGACGGCAGGGTTGAACACTGAAGCTTTCTTT.